This T cell receptor beta chain stems from a study of shared clonotypes between healthy human individuals. Study in general: Plates per donor: three CD4 naive, three CD4 memory, two CD8 naive, one CD8 memory. Broader study findings: An anticipated effect of sequencing depth on clonotype sharing among donors was recognized. In several donors, around 5% of naive CD4 clonotypes appeared in common. Non-shared clonotypes showed lower generation probabilities than clonotypes common to all four donors.

The CDR3 is made up of 14 amino acids. Trimming shortened V by 5 bases and J by 2 bases, and 13 bases separated the two germline ends. CDR1 is SNHLY and CDR2 is FYNNEI in the germline V gene. Method: immunoSEQ multiplex PCR; TCRdb's copy keeps in-frame clones and lacks some. Of about 2 million clones in the sample, over 85% were seen once. Naive CD8 cells comprised CD45RO-negative, CCR7-positively selected cells, excluding terminally differentiated effector memory CD45RA+ cells. This clone was detected only once. Antigen: not known. Sequences were obtained from naive CD8+ T cells sorted from blood. The TCR comes from a man in his late teens or twenties in good health. The rearrangement links TRBV2 to TRBJ2-7, with a weak D call TRBD2 (6 bases). CDR3 DNA: TGTGCCAGCAGTTCCGGGACTTATACCTACGAGCAGTACTTC. Protein product: CASSSGTYTYEQYF. The whole variable domain, remainder taken from reference TRBV2 and TRBJ2-7, is EPEVTQTPSHQVTQMGQEVILRCVPISNHLYFYWYRQILGQKVEFLVSFYNNEISEKSEIFDDQFSVERPDGSNFTLKIRSTKLEDSAMYFCASSSGTYTYEQYFGPGTRLTVT.